These 19 T cell receptor beta chains were all obtained from the same sample, sequenced in a study of T cell repertoires in cytomegalovirus infection. MiXCR, run by TCRdb on the reads, gives a single entry per CDR3 protein. This sample has fewer than 30,000 distinct CDR3 sequences, with 19% found just once. No antigen has been assigned to these receptors. Sequenced material: CD8+ T cells from cultured PBMCs, taken from culture after CMV antigen stimulation. Source of these receptors: a human donor in good health (CMV status not recorded). Some clones in this sample may be carry-over from other donors' samples.

This clonotype was observed a few times. The conserved phenylalanine or tryptophan is not found at the CDR3 terminus, so this likely reflects a read error. The rearrangement joins TRBV18 to TRBJ2-1; the D gene could be TRBD1 or TRBD2 (5 bases each). The germline V gene has CDR1 KGHSH and CDR2 LQKENI. The CDR3 totals 15 residues. V was pared by 5 bases and J by 4 bases, with 15 bases between. CDR3 amino acids: CASSLGVGEYNEQFY. As DNA, the CDR3 is TGTGCCAGCTCATTGGGAGTAGGGGAATACAATGAGCAGTTCTAC.

J is TRBJ2-7 and V is TRBV7-2; TRBD2 aligns across 10 bases. Trimming at V came to 1 base and at J to 3 bases, leaving 6 bases not matched to a gene. Germline CDR1 and CDR2: SGHTA and FQGNSA. This CDR3 spans 16 amino acids. CDR3 in amino acids: CASSLEGASGSYEQYF. The CDR3 nucleotides are TGTGCCAGCAGCTTAGAAGGGGCTAGCGGGAGCTACGAGCAGTACTTC.

This clonotype was seen a handful of times. The chain links TRBV6-6 to TRBJ2-7, with 8 nucleotides matching TRBD1. Trimming at V came to 7 bases and at J to 2 bases, leaving 10 bases not matched to a gene. There are 15 residues in the CDR3. Germline V lookup: CDR1 MNHNY, CDR2 SVGAGI (reference sequence). The DNA for the CDR3 is TGTGCCAGCAATTCAGGACAGGGCCTTGCCTACGAGCAGTACTTC. Its translation is CASNSGQGLAYEQYF.

Comment on this clonotype: The junction departs from germline at one end; a sequencing error may be responsible. The chain has TRBV12-3 or TRBV12-4 and TRBJ2-7; D remains unclear. This CDR3 is 13 amino acids long. CDR3 region: CASSLDVGAPTYF. The CDR3 coding sequence is TGTGCCAGCAGTTTAGACGTCGGCGCACCGACTTATTTC.

This chain uses TRBV6-1 with TRBJ2-5; D is undetermined. Germline V gives CDR1 MNHNS, CDR2 SASEGT. The V and J ends lost 3 bases and 2 bases respectively, with 10 bases between them. The CDR3 length is 14 residues. The CDR3 DNA reads as TGTGCCAGCAGTGACCCTGGGCGGCAAGAGACCCAGTACTTC. Encoded protein: CASSDPGRQETQYF.

This clonotype was counted between two and nine times. The chain employs TRBV24-1 and TRBJ2-7; 11 bases align to TRBD2. The CDR3 sequence is 19 residues long. With 0 bases clipped from V and 5 bases from J, the junction kept 14 bases outside the gene matches. Germline V gene sequence: CDR1 KGHDR, CDR2 SFDVKD. For the CDR3, the DNA is TGTGCCACCAGTGATTTGCAAGGCCTGCCTAGCGGGGGGTTCCACGAGCAGTACTTC. This codes for CATSDLQGLPSGGFHEQYF.

This clonotype appeared a few times. This chain connects TRBV7-2 to TRBJ1-4; D call uncertain. The CDR3 is 15 amino acids. V lost 5 bases and J 0 bases, leaving 10 bases between the germline ends. Germline V gives CDR1 SGHTA, CDR2 FQGNSA. The CDR3: CASSRDITTNEKLFF. The CDR3 region has the DNA TGTGCCAGCAGCCGCGACATCACAACTAATGAAAAACTGTTTTTT.

This chain links TRBV27 with TRBJ1-1; the match to TRBD1 covers 7 bases. The CDR3 contains 13 residues. V shed 6 bases and J 2 bases; nucleotides not matched to a gene: 3. Germline CDR1 reads MNHEY; CDR2 reads SMNVEV (reference sequence). This CDR3 is CASSQGGNTEAFF. The CDR3 nucleotides read TGTGCCAGCAGCCAGGGGGGCAACACTGAAGCTTTCTTT.

This clonotype was seen only a few times. The chain is built from TRBV7-8 and TRBJ2-1; 9 nucleotides agree with TRBD2. J gave up 5 bases and V 5 bases, and 4 bases lay outside the gene matches. Germline V gene sequence: CDR1 SGHVS, CDR2 FQNEAQ. The CDR3 is made up of 14 amino acids. CDR3 loop: CASSPSGKDNEQFF. For the CDR3, the DNA is TGTGCCAGCAGCCCTAGCGGGAAGGACAATGAGCAGTTCTTC.

This chain uses TRBV7-6 with TRBJ2-1; possible D gene TRBD1, 5 bases. Germline CDR1 SGHVS, CDR2 FNYEAQ. Deletions cut 3 bases from V and 0 bases from J, with 12 bases between. The CDR3 contains 16 residues. The CDR3 bases are TGTGCCAGCAGCTTTAGAACAGGTGGCTCCTACAATGAGCAGTTCTTC. Protein product: CASSFRTGGSYNEQFF.

V usage is TRBV7-2 and J usage is TRBJ2-6; D is perhaps TRBD2 (5 bases). CDR1 is SGHTA and CDR2 is FQGNSA in the germline V gene. V lost 6 bases and J lost 0, with 9 bases in between. The CDR3 contains 15 residues. The CDR3 loop reads CASRSRGSGANVLTF. The CDR3 DNA is TGTGCCAGCAGGTCACGGGGCTCTGGGGCCAACGTCCTGACTTTC.

The chain employs TRBV7-6 and TRBJ1-1; D uncertain. This CDR3 has 13 amino acids. The V end was cut by 3 bases, the J end by 1 base, with 6 bases between. From germline, CDR1 is SGHVS and CDR2 FNYEAQ. CDR3 in DNA: TGTGCCAGCAGCTTTCTTCAGAACACTGAAGCTTTCTTT. It translates to CASSFLQNTEAFF.

This clonotype has only a few counts. This chain joins TRBV12-3 or TRBV12-4 and TRBJ2-5, with 10 bases matching TRBD1. The CDR3 contains 19 residues. With V trimmed by 7 bases and J by 1 base, 18 bases remained unmatched. CDR3 in DNA: TGTGCCAGCATTCCTCCCCCATCGTTTCGGGACAGGGGCCAAGAGACCCAGTACTTC. Translation gives CASIPPPSFRDRGQETQYF.

This clonotype was counted ten times or more. J is TRBJ2-2 and V is TRBV12-3 or TRBV12-4; weak D call: TRBD1 (6 bases). V dropped 7 bases and J dropped 1 base, with 19 bases sitting between them. The CDR3 runs 17 residues. The CDR3 DNA reads as TGTGCCAGCATCTTAGGGGGAGACTACAAGAACACCGGGGAGCTGTTTTTT. It yields the protein CASILGGDYKNTGELFF.

This chain links TRBV7-2 with TRBJ2-1, with 9 bases matching TRBD1. This CDR3 has 15 residues. The trim removed 5 bases at V and 9 bases at J, leaving 11 bases unmatched. Germline V gene lookup returns CDR1 SGHTA and CDR2 FQGNSA. The CDR3 DNA reads as TGTGCCAGCAGCATGGACAGGGGCGGGGGCCGTGAGCAGTTCTTC. Translation gives CASSMDRGGGREQFF.

The V and J genes are TRBV27 and TRBJ2-1; 10 nucleotides line up with TRBD2. The CDR3 length is 12 residues. Per the germline V gene, CDR1 is MNHEY and CDR2 is SMNVEV (reference sequence). J gave up 7 bases and V 10 bases, and 4 bases lay outside the gene matches. For the CDR3, the DNA is TGTGCCACCGGGACTAGCGATAATGAGCAGTTCTTC. This translates into CATGTSDNEQFF.

A few counts support this clonotype. The J gene is TRBJ1-2, the V gene TRBV28; TRBD1 matches at 7 bases. This CDR3 spans 14 amino acids. V lost 4 bases and J lost 0; bases outside the gene matches: 2. CDR1 MDHEN and CDR2 SYDVKM come from the germline V gene. This CDR3 reads CASSSGTANYGYTF. CDR3 sequence (DNA): TGTGCCAGCAGTTCCGGGACAGCTAACTATGGCTACACCTTC.

In its sample, this clonotype was seen a few times. The V call is TRBV27, the J call TRBJ1-2, with a possible D match to TRBD1 (5 bases). The germline V gene encodes CDR1 MNHEY and CDR2 SMNVEV (reference sequence). The CDR3 length is 14 residues. Trimming removed 3 bases from V and 3 bases from J, with 11 bases in between. CDR3 amino acids: CASSFSWDHYGYTF. The CDR3 DNA reads TGTGCCAGCAGTTTTAGTTGGGACCACTATGGCTACACCTTC.

The V call is TRBV20-1, the J call TRBJ1-5; the match to TRBD1 covers 10 bases. Germline lookup yields CDR1 DFQATT and CDR2 SNEGSKA (reference sequence). This CDR3 has 14 residues. The V gene end was trimmed by 3 bases and the J gene end by 5 bases; junction bases not matched to a gene: 4. Here the CDR3 DNA reads TGCAGTGCTAGGGGACAGGGGACCGATCAGCCCCAGCATTTT. The encoded protein is CSARGQGTDQPQHF.